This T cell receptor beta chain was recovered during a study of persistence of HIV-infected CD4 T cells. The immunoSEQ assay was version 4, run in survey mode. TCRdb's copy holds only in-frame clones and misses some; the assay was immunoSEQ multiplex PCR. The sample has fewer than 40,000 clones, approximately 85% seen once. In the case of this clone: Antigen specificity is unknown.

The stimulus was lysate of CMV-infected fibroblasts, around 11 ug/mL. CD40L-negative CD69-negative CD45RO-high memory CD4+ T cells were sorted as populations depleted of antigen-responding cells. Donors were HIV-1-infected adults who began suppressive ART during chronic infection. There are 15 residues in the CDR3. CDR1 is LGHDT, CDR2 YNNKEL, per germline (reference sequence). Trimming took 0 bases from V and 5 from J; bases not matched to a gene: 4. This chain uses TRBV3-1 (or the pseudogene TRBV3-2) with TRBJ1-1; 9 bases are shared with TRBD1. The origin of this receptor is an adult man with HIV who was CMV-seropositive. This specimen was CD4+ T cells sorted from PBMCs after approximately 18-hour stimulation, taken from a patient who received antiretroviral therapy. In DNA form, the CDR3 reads TGTGCCAGCAGCCAAGATAGGGACAGGGAAACTGAAGCTTTCTTT. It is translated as CASSQDRDRETEAFF.